Included here is one T cell receptor beta chain sequence, with context. Its target is unknown. These data originate in a study of cytomegalovirus exposure and HLA in healthy donors. General study points: The authors confirmed in vitro that a few CMV-associated chains were specific for CMV antigens. Most of the TCR beta V segments (in an earlier analysis) were productive either about 90% or about 30% of the time. In a later analysis, across HLA loci, associated TCR counts were highest for DRB1, lowest for HLA-C.

Researchers ran the PCR with 60 Vbeta and 13 Jbeta primers. In the original processing: There were around 80 million unique TCR beta chains by a later count, and some 12 million of them were shared. The protocol was immunoSEQ multiplex PCR, while the TCRdb copy is restricted to in-frame clones and leaves out a portion. Clonal size and the V and J genes are those of that table, whereas D and trimming came from the DNA. The sample contains some 180,000 clones, approximately 80% of which appear only once. Germline loops: CDR1 LNHDA, CDR2 SQIVND (reference sequence). The CDR3 has 16 amino acids. V was shortened by 0 bases and J by 1 base, with 12 bases between the two germline ends.

The rearrangement uses TRBV19 and TRBJ1-2; D gene unclear. The sample comprised PBMCs. The clonotype was recovered from a woman in her 30s in good health and CMV-seronegative. In DNA, the CDR3 is TGTGCCAGTAGTATAGATTCCGGGTTTGGTAACTATGGCTACACCTTC. Protein sequence: CASSIDSGFGNYGYTF.